Given below is one T cell receptor (beta chain) in context. This CDR3 is built from 11 residues. V was trimmed by 7 bases and J by 4 bases, leaving 7 bases between them. CDR1 and CDR2 from the germline V gene are MGHRA and YSYEKL. This entry belongs to a study of cytomegalovirus exposure and HLA in healthy donors. 60 Vbeta and 13 Jbeta primers were used in PCR. In the original processing: An analysis that came later counted 60 million to 80 million unique TCR beta chains, around 10 million shared. TCRdb's table, derived via immunoSEQ multiplex PCR, lists solely in-frame clones and lacks some. D and trimming come from the DNA, and the V and J calls and clone size come from that table. Of 140,000 to 150,000 clones detected, around two thirds appear once; the ten largest clones hold roughly 1.9%.

The specimen sequenced was PBMCs. The source is a woman in her fifties or sixties in good health and CMV-seropositive. The rearrangement joins TRBV4-1 to TRBJ1-1; TRBD1 is a possible D gene (5 bases). The CDR3: CASTGFTEAFF. The CDR3 nucleotides are TGCGCCAGCACAGGGTTCACTGAAGCTTTCTTT.